The rows below give T cell receptor beta chains drawn from one sample of a study of OX40 agonist ivuxolimab in advanced cancers. Clones were read by immunoSEQ multiplex PCR, and TCRdb kept only the in-frame ones, dropping some. This sample carries around 66,000 clones, about 90% of them seen once, and the ten largest clones take 2%. The sequencing here drew on CD4+ or CD8+ T cells sorted from blood, taken in a trial of the OX40 agonist ivuxolimab. Source of these receptors: an adult with an advanced solid tumor such as melanoma, head and neck, liver or kidney cancer. The CDR3 runs from the conserved cysteine through the conserved F or W. Each record gives: CDR3 DNA, CDR3 protein, clone size, V gene, D gene, CDR3 length, J gene. The D gene is left open where the match is weak. Clone size is given for some rows only: seen once, a few or many times, or a class if the clone is expanded.

cdr3_nt: TGTGCCAGCAGCTTGGGGTCGGGGGGCTGGGCCGGGGAGCTGTTTTTT; cdr3_aa: CASSLGSGGWAGELFF; clone_size: NA; v_call: TRBV7-2; d_call: NA; cdr3_length: 16; j_call: TRBJ2-2
cdr3_nt: TGCAGCGTTGAACAGGACGCGAGCACAGATACGCAGTATTTT; cdr3_aa: CSVEQDASTDTQYF; clone_size: NA; v_call: TRBV29-1; d_call: NA; cdr3_length: 14; j_call: TRBJ2-3
cdr3_nt: TGCGCCAGCAGCTTGTCGGCAGGTCTCACCGGGGAGCTGTTTTTT; cdr3_aa: CASSLSAGLTGELFF; clone_size: NA; v_call: TRBV5-1; d_call: NA; cdr3_length: 15; j_call: TRBJ2-2
cdr3_nt: TGTGCCAGCTCACCTCCCGGGTTACCATCGGAGCAGTACTTC; cdr3_aa: CASSPPGLPSEQYF; clone_size: NA; v_call: TRBV18; d_call: NA; cdr3_length: 14; j_call: TRBJ2-7
cdr3_nt: TGCGCCAGCAGCTTGAGGGTAGACAATGAGCAGTTCTTC; cdr3_aa: CASSLRVDNEQFF; clone_size: once; v_call: TRBV5-1; d_call: NA; cdr3_length: 13; j_call: TRBJ2-1
cdr3_nt: TGTGCCAGCAGTTTCCTCCCCGGGACAGGGGAAACAGCTGAAGCTTTCTTT; cdr3_aa: CASSFLPGTGETAEAFF; clone_size: NA; v_call: TRBV28; d_call: TRBD1; cdr3_length: 17; j_call: TRBJ1-1
cdr3_nt: TGCGCCAGCACCGGTAGCGTTGCGTGTGAGCAGTTCTTC; cdr3_aa: CASTGSVACEQFF; clone_size: NA; v_call: TRBV10-1; d_call: NA; cdr3_length: 13; j_call: TRBJ2-1
cdr3_nt: TGTGCCAGCTCACCTCGGGACACCACTGAAGCTTTCTTT; cdr3_aa: CASSPRDTTEAFF; clone_size: NA; v_call: TRBV18; d_call: NA; cdr3_length: 13; j_call: TRBJ1-1
cdr3_nt: TGTGCCAGCAGTCAACGACAGGGGTTGAACACCGGGGAGCTGTTTTTT; cdr3_aa: CASSQRQGLNTGELFF; clone_size: NA; v_call: TRBV25-1; d_call: TRBD1; cdr3_length: 16; j_call: TRBJ2-2
cdr3_nt: TGCGCCAGCAGCTTGGAAGCGGACTTGGGTGAGCAGTACTTC; cdr3_aa: CASSLEADLGEQYF; clone_size: NA; v_call: TRBV5-1; d_call: NA; cdr3_length: 14; j_call: TRBJ2-7
cdr3_nt: TGTGCCAGCAGTTACCCCAATGGCGAGCAGTACTTC; cdr3_aa: CASSYPNGEQYF; clone_size: once; v_call: TRBV6-5; d_call: NA; cdr3_length: 12; j_call: TRBJ2-7
cdr3_nt: TGTGCCAGCCGCCTTTTCGAGGAGCAGTACTTC; cdr3_aa: CASRLFEEQYF; clone_size: NA; v_call: TRBV28; d_call: NA; cdr3_length: 11; j_call: TRBJ2-7
cdr3_nt: TGTGCCAGCAGTGGAGACAGGCTTTTGGATACGCAGTATTTT; cdr3_aa: CASSGDRLLDTQYF; clone_size: NA; v_call: TRBV27; d_call: NA; cdr3_length: 14; j_call: TRBJ2-3
cdr3_nt: TGTGCCAGCAGCTTAGGGGAGCAGGGGAGCTGCACCTTC; cdr3_aa: CASSLGEQGSCTF; clone_size: NA; v_call: TRBV7-8; d_call: NA; cdr3_length: 13; j_call: TRBJ1-2
cdr3_nt: TGCAGCGGAGGGCCGACAGGGGGCAATGAAGCTTTCTTT; cdr3_aa: CSGGPTGGNEAFF; clone_size: NA; v_call: TRBV29-1; d_call: TRBD1; cdr3_length: 13; j_call: TRBJ1-1
cdr3_nt: TGTGCCAGCAGCTTAGCACAGGGAGGCGGTGAAAAACTGTTTTTT; cdr3_aa: CASSLAQGGGEKLFF; clone_size: few; v_call: TRBV7-9; d_call: NA; cdr3_length: 15; j_call: TRBJ1-4
cdr3_nt: TGTGCCAGCAGTTTACTGGAGGGAGGCTACACCTTC; cdr3_aa: CASSLLEGGYTF; clone_size: NA; v_call: TRBV28; d_call: NA; cdr3_length: 12; j_call: TRBJ1-2
cdr3_nt: TGTGCCAGCTCTCGGCGGATTTCTGCCGACTCCTACGAGCAGTACTTC; cdr3_aa: CASSRRISADSYEQYF; clone_size: NA; v_call: TRBV5-6; d_call: NA; cdr3_length: 16; j_call: TRBJ2-7
cdr3_nt: TGTGCCAGCAGTTACTCTTTCCCCCGAGGGGGCGGAGCTTTCTTT; cdr3_aa: CASSYSFPRGGGAFF; clone_size: NA; v_call: TRBV6-5; d_call: TRBD1; cdr3_length: 15; j_call: TRBJ1-1
cdr3_nt: TGTGCCAGCAGCCCTCAGGGGTTCGCGAACACCGGGGAGCTGTTTTTT; cdr3_aa: CASSPQGFANTGELFF; clone_size: few; v_call: TRBV28; d_call: NA; cdr3_length: 16; j_call: TRBJ2-2
cdr3_nt: TGTGCCTGGAGTCCGTGGGACAGCTCTGGAAACACCATATATTTT; cdr3_aa: CAWSPWDSSGNTIYF; clone_size: NA; v_call: TRBV30; d_call: TRBD1; cdr3_length: 15; j_call: TRBJ1-3
cdr3_nt: TGTGCCAGCAATGTAGGAGACACCCAGTACTTC; cdr3_aa: CASNVGDTQYF; clone_size: NA; v_call: TRBV7-6; d_call: NA; cdr3_length: 11; j_call: TRBJ2-5
cdr3_nt: TGTGCCAGCAGTCAGGGCTCGAACACTGAAGCTTTCTTT; cdr3_aa: CASSQGSNTEAFF; clone_size: NA; v_call: TRBV7-3; d_call: NA; cdr3_length: 13; j_call: TRBJ1-1
cdr3_nt: TGCACCAGCAGCCGAGATCGATCACATAGCAATCAGCCCCAGCATTTT; cdr3_aa: CTSSRDRSHSNQPQHF; clone_size: NA; v_call: TRBV1; d_call: NA; cdr3_length: 16; j_call: TRBJ1-5
cdr3_nt: TGTGCCAGCAGCTTAGATGGCAGACTATATAGCAATCAGCCCCAGCATTTT; cdr3_aa: CASSLDGRLYSNQPQHF; clone_size: medium-sized; v_call: TRBV11-2; d_call: NA; cdr3_length: 17; j_call: TRBJ1-5
cdr3_nt: TGTGCCAGCAGCTTAGTCCCAGGGAGCTCTGGAAACACCATATATTTT; cdr3_aa: CASSLVPGSSGNTIYF; clone_size: once; v_call: TRBV11-2; d_call: NA; cdr3_length: 16; j_call: TRBJ1-3
cdr3_nt: TGTGCCAGCTCATCCACAGGGGACAATGAGCAGTTCTTC; cdr3_aa: CASSSTGDNEQFF; clone_size: NA; v_call: TRBV18; d_call: TRBD1; cdr3_length: 13; j_call: TRBJ2-1
cdr3_nt: TGTGCCAACAGCTTCGGAATCTTGGTGGGTGAAAAACTGTTTTTT; cdr3_aa: CANSFGILVGEKLFF; clone_size: NA; v_call: TRBV7-2; d_call: NA; cdr3_length: 15; j_call: TRBJ1-4
cdr3_nt: TGTGCCAGCAGCCAAGATTTGGGGGGGTTAGGGGAAAAACTGTTTTTT; cdr3_aa: CASSQDLGGLGEKLFF; clone_size: NA; v_call: TRBV4-2; d_call: NA; cdr3_length: 16; j_call: TRBJ1-4
cdr3_nt: TGTGCCAGCAGCTTAGTAGAACAAGATACGCAGTATTTT; cdr3_aa: CASSLVEQDTQYF; clone_size: NA; v_call: TRBV7-6; d_call: NA; cdr3_length: 13; j_call: TRBJ2-3
cdr3_nt: TGTGCCACCAGCAGTGACAGGGCCGTCGGGGAGCTGTTTTTT; cdr3_aa: CATSSDRAVGELFF; clone_size: NA; v_call: TRBV15; d_call: TRBD1; cdr3_length: 14; j_call: TRBJ2-2
cdr3_nt: TGTGCCACCCGGACTAGCGGGGGCCCCTTGAACACCGGGGAGCTGTTTTTT; cdr3_aa: CATRTSGGPLNTGELFF; clone_size: NA; v_call: TRBV27; d_call: TRBD2; cdr3_length: 17; j_call: TRBJ2-2
cdr3_nt: TGCGCCAGCAGCTTGTTAGACACCCAAGAGACCCAGTACTTC; cdr3_aa: CASSLLDTQETQYF; clone_size: NA; v_call: TRBV5-1; d_call: NA; cdr3_length: 14; j_call: TRBJ2-5
cdr3_nt: TGTGCCAGCAGCTTAGCCAGCGGGAGGGCCGGGGAGCTGTTTTTT; cdr3_aa: CASSLASGRAGELFF; clone_size: NA; v_call: TRBV7-2; d_call: TRBD2; cdr3_length: 15; j_call: TRBJ2-2
cdr3_nt: TGTGCCAGCATACGGCGGCCCCCTGGGGCCGGGGAGCTGTTTTTT; cdr3_aa: CASIRRPPGAGELFF; clone_size: NA; v_call: TRBV6-5; d_call: NA; cdr3_length: 15; j_call: TRBJ2-2
cdr3_nt: TGCGCCAGCAGCTCCCAAGCGTTTTTTGCCTCCAATGAGCAGTTCTTC; cdr3_aa: CASSSQAFFASNEQFF; clone_size: NA; v_call: TRBV5-1; d_call: NA; cdr3_length: 16; j_call: TRBJ2-1
cdr3_nt: TGTGCCAGTAGTATAGGACAAGAGACCCAGTACTTC; cdr3_aa: CASSIGQETQYF; clone_size: once; v_call: TRBV19; d_call: NA; cdr3_length: 12; j_call: TRBJ2-5
cdr3_nt: TGTGCCAGCAGCTCGAGGGTGGGTGCCGGCTACACCTTC; cdr3_aa: CASSSRVGAGYTF; clone_size: NA; v_call: TRBV5-3; d_call: NA; cdr3_length: 13; j_call: TRBJ1-2
cdr3_nt: TGTGCCAGCAGCGACCGGGACAGGGAATACAATGAGCAGTTCTTC; cdr3_aa: CASSDRDREYNEQFF; clone_size: NA; v_call: TRBV9; d_call: TRBD1; cdr3_length: 15; j_call: TRBJ2-1
cdr3_nt: TGTGCCAGCACCCAAAAGGTGGCCATATATTTT; cdr3_aa: CASTQKVAIYF; clone_size: few; v_call: TRBV28; d_call: NA; cdr3_length: 11; j_call: TRBJ1-3
cdr3_nt: TGTGCCAGCAGCGAACAGACATCTAATGAAAAACTGTTTTTT; cdr3_aa: CASSEQTSNEKLFF; clone_size: once; v_call: TRBV28; d_call: NA; cdr3_length: 14; j_call: TRBJ1-4
cdr3_nt: TGCAGCGTTGGTACCCAACAGGGACCGAGCTATGGCTACACCTTC; cdr3_aa: CSVGTQQGPSYGYTF; clone_size: NA; v_call: TRBV29-1; d_call: NA; cdr3_length: 15; j_call: TRBJ1-2
cdr3_nt: TGTGCCAGCAGCGTATATGGGACCTCCTACGAGCAGTACTTC; cdr3_aa: CASSVYGTSYEQYF; clone_size: NA; v_call: TRBV9; d_call: NA; cdr3_length: 14; j_call: TRBJ2-7
cdr3_nt: TGCGCCAGCAGTCCTGGTTGGGTCAGCACAGATACGCAGTATTTT; cdr3_aa: CASSPGWVSTDTQYF; clone_size: NA; v_call: TRBV23-1; d_call: NA; cdr3_length: 15; j_call: TRBJ2-3
cdr3_nt: TGCAGCGTTGAGGTTGCGGGAGGGGGAGATACGCAGTATTTT; cdr3_aa: CSVEVAGGGDTQYF; clone_size: NA; v_call: TRBV29-1; d_call: TRBD2; cdr3_length: 14; j_call: TRBJ2-3
cdr3_nt: TGTGCCAGTAGTCGCCGGACAGAGAACACTGAAGCTTTCTTT; cdr3_aa: CASSRRTENTEAFF; clone_size: NA; v_call: TRBV19; d_call: NA; cdr3_length: 14; j_call: TRBJ1-1
cdr3_nt: TGTGCCTGGGCGGGTGGAGGGGCGAACACCGGGGAGCTGTTTTTT; cdr3_aa: CAWAGGGANTGELFF; clone_size: NA; v_call: TRBV30; d_call: NA; cdr3_length: 15; j_call: TRBJ2-2
cdr3_nt: TGTGCCAGCAGCTCCCCGGGGTGGGGCTATGGCTACACCTTC; cdr3_aa: CASSSPGWGYGYTF; clone_size: once; v_call: TRBV11-2; d_call: NA; cdr3_length: 14; j_call: TRBJ1-2
cdr3_nt: TGCGCCAGCAGCTTAGGAGCCCAAGAGACCCAGTACTTC; cdr3_aa: CASSLGAQETQYF; clone_size: NA; v_call: TRBV5-1; d_call: NA; cdr3_length: 13; j_call: TRBJ2-5
cdr3_nt: TGTGCCAGCAGCTTAGCCACAGGGTCGGTAAGGAACGAGCAGTACTTC; cdr3_aa: CASSLATGSVRNEQYF; clone_size: NA; v_call: TRBV7-2; d_call: NA; cdr3_length: 16; j_call: TRBJ2-7
cdr3_nt: TGTGCCTGGAGTGTTTCGGGGCTGGGGGATACGCAGTATTTT; cdr3_aa: CAWSVSGLGDTQYF; clone_size: NA; v_call: TRBV30; d_call: NA; cdr3_length: 14; j_call: TRBJ2-3
cdr3_nt: TGCGCCAGCAGCCATTCGGGAGATGGTGGCTACACCTTC; cdr3_aa: CASSHSGDGGYTF; clone_size: NA; v_call: TRBV4-1; d_call: NA; cdr3_length: 13; j_call: TRBJ1-2
cdr3_nt: TGTGCCAGCAGCTTGGGTCGATCGGGGACCCAGTACTTC; cdr3_aa: CASSLGRSGTQYF; clone_size: NA; v_call: TRBV5-6; d_call: NA; cdr3_length: 13; j_call: TRBJ2-5
cdr3_nt: TGTGCCAGCAGCCGGACCGGGACAGGGCCCTACGAGCAGTACTTC; cdr3_aa: CASSRTGTGPYEQYF; clone_size: NA; v_call: TRBV14; d_call: TRBD1; cdr3_length: 15; j_call: TRBJ2-7
cdr3_nt: TGTGCCAGCAGTTACTCGAGGACTAATCGGGGAGCTTTCTTT; cdr3_aa: CASSYSRTNRGAFF; clone_size: once; v_call: TRBV6-5; d_call: NA; cdr3_length: 14; j_call: TRBJ1-1